The 12 T cell receptor beta chains below were found in one sample sequenced in a study of cytomegalovirus exposure and HLA in healthy donors. 13 Jbeta primers and 60 Vbeta primers were used for the PCR. Generated by immunoSEQ multiplex PCR, the TCRdb table keeps only in-frame clones and is missing some. The sample contains about 130,000 clones, over 75% of which appear only once. Sequenced: PBMCs. The receptors derive from a middle-aged woman in good health and CMV-seropositive.

V is TRBV7-3 and J is TRBJ1-2; 7 positions match TRBD1. V dropped 3 bases and J dropped 7; count of bases not matched to a gene: 5. Germline CDR1 is SGHTA and CDR2 is FQGTGA. CDR3 length equals 13 residues. The CDR3 spells CASSLSGGCGYTF. In nucleotides, the CDR3 is TGTGCCAGCAGCTTGTCAGGGGGGTGTGGCTACACCTTC. The variable domain in full, completed from reference TRBV7-3 and TRBJ1-2, reads GAGVSQTPSNKVTEKGKYVELRCDPISGHTALYWYRQSLGQGPEFLIYFQGTGAADDSGLPNDRFFAVRPEGSVSTLKIQRTERGDSAVYLCASSLSGGCGYTFGSGTRLTVV.

The chain is built from TRBV28 and TRBJ1-5, with 8 positions matching TRBD1. V dropped 7 bases and J dropped 4; count of bases not matched to a gene: 6. The V gene's germline CDR1 is MDHEN and CDR2 SYDVKM. The CDR3 has 14 residues. CDR3 DNA: TGTGCCAGCACCGGAACAGGGGGAAATCAGCCCCAGCATTTT. Its protein is CASTGTGGNQPQHF.

This clone was recorded a few times. The chain uses TRBV5-6 and TRBJ1-4; the D is unclear. V lost 3 bases to trimming and J lost 3 bases, with 12 bases between them. The CDR3 covers 15 residues. Germline lookup yields CDR1 SGHDT and CDR2 YYEEEE. CDR3 in DNA: TGTGCCAGCAGCTCCTTAACAGCTTCTAATGAAAAACTGTTTTTT. It translates to CASSSLTASNEKLFF.

The chain employs TRBV5-1 and TRBJ2-3, with a weak D call TRBD2 (6 bases). The CDR3 consists of 15 residues. The germline V and J ends were trimmed by 1 base and 2 bases, with 11 bases remaining between them. Germline assignment: CDR1 SGHRS and CDR2 YFSETQ. CDR3 sequence reads: CASSLRGVPTDTQYF. DNA of the CDR3: TGCGCCAGCAGCTTGCGCGGGGTCCCCACAGATACGCAGTATTTT.

The chain is built from TRBV28 and TRBJ2-7; unclear D gene. Germline CDR1 reads MDHEN; CDR2 reads SYDVKM. V was pared by 6 bases and J by 4 bases, with 7 bases between. The CDR3 sequence is 11 residues long. CDR3 sequence: CASSQQYEQYF. The CDR3 DNA sequence: TGTGCCAGCAGCCAACAGTACGAGCAGTACTTC.

In its sample, this clone was seen a few times. The chain employs TRBV28 and TRBJ1-6; 10 bases map to TRBD1. V lost 5 bases and J lost 6; bases outside the gene matches: 10. The CDR3 sequence is 17 residues long. Per germline, CDR1 MDHEN and CDR2 SYDVKM. In nucleotides, the CDR3 is TGTGCCAGCAGTACGACAGGGGGCGTGGGCTCTAATTCACCCCTCCACTTT. It yields the protein CASSTTGGVGSNSPLHF.

This clone was found a few times. V usage is TRBV6-4 and J usage is TRBJ2-1; 11 bases map to TRBD1. CDR1 is MRHNA, CDR2 SNTAGT, per germline. The trim removed 3 bases at V and 6 bases at J, leaving 1 base unmatched. CDR3 length: 14 residues. In nucleotides, the CDR3 is TGTGCCAGCAGTGAGGGGACAGGGGGCAATGAGCAGTTCTTC. It codes for CASSEGTGGNEQFF.

The chain combines TRBV30 with TRBJ2-7; 13 nucleotides match TRBD2. Germline loops: CDR1 GTSNPN, CDR2 SVGIG (reference sequence). The junction had 9 bases not matched to a gene; V was cut back by 1 base and J by 12 bases. The length of the CDR3 is 14 residues. The CDR3 loop reads CAWSETSGGSDAYF. The CDR3 bases are TGTGCCTGGAGTGAGACTAGCGGGGGGTCCGATGCGTACTTC.

The chain links TRBV29-1 to TRBJ1-1; D is ambiguous. V was shortened by 4 bases and J by 0 bases, with 12 bases between the two germline ends. The CDR3 sequence is 14 residues long. The germline gives CDR1 SQVTM, CDR2 ANQGSEA. In nucleotides, the CDR3 is TGCAGCGTTGTCCAGGCTGCTATGAACACTGAAGCTTTCTTT. It encodes CSVVQAAMNTEAFF.

This clone was counted a few times. The rearrangement uses TRBV29-1 and TRBJ1-2, with 7 bases matching TRBD1. Germline CDR1 reads SQVTM; CDR2 reads ANQGSEA. The CDR3 contains 13 residues. V was pared by 1 base and J by 5 bases, with 4 bases of the junction left unmatched. As DNA, the CDR3 is TGCAGCGTTGAAGGACAGGGTGTTTATGGCTACACCTTC. Its protein is CSVEGQGVYGYTF.

CDR3 loop: CASSPLAMGTDTQYF. The CDR3 DNA is TGCGCCAGCAGCCCACTTGCTATGGGCACAGATACGCAGTATTTT. V gene TRBV4-3 combines with J gene TRBJ2-3; no clear D. Per germline, CDR1 LGHNA and CDR2 YSLEER. V lost 4 bases to trimming and J lost 1 base, with 12 bases between them. The CDR3 is made up of 15 amino acids.

The rearrangement links TRBV7-9 to TRBJ1-5; 7 bases fit TRBD1. Germline V gives CDR1 SEHNR, CDR2 FQNEAQ (reference sequence). CDR3 size: 18 residues. Trimming at V came to 2 bases and at J to 0 bases, leaving 10 bases not matched to a gene. CDR3 nucleotide sequence: TGTGCCAGCAGCTTATGGACAGGTACCTTCTCTAGCAATCAGCCCCAGCATTTT. The encoded protein is CASSLWTGTFSSNQPQHF.